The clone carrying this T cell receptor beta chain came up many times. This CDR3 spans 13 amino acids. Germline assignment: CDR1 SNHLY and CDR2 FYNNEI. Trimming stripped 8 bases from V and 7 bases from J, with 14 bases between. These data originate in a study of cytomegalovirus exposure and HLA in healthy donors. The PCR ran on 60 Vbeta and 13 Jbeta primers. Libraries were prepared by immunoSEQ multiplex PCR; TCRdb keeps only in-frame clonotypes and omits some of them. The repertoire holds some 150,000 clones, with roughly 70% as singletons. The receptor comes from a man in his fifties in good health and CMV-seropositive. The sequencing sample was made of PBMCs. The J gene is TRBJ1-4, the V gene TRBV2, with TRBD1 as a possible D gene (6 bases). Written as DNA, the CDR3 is TGTGCCAGCCACGAACAGGGCGGTGAAAAACTGTTTTTT. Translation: CASHEQGGEKLFF.